These T cell receptor beta chains were read from a single sample in a study of a mutant IDH1 vaccine in newly diagnosed glioma. Sequencing was performed with immunoSEQ multiplex PCR; in TCRdb, only in-frame clones are kept and a portion is missing. The sample yields under 45,000 clones, about 81% seen once. Their antigens are not known. The sample was PBMCs, taken from a glioma patient whose treatment included an IDH1 peptide vaccine. The receptors come from a woman aged 18-29 years with glioma. Some clones in this sample may be carry-over from other donors' samples. Each CDR3 is given with its conserved first and last residue. D genes are given only for firm matches. Clone size is shown for a subset of rows, as once, few, many or a class of expanded clone.

.	TRBJ1-5	.	TRBV7-3	TGTGCCAGCAGCCAGGCGGGAGGGAATCAGCCCCAGCATTTT	CASSQAGGNQPQHF
.	TRBJ1-5	TRBD1	TRBV27	TGTGCCAGCAGCGCATCGACAGGGGGCGATCAGCCCCAGCATTTT	CASSASTGGDQPQHF
.	TRBJ2-7	TRBD2	TRBV27	TGTGCCAGCCAGGTGGGAAGACTAGCAAACGAGCAGTACTTC	CASQVGRLANEQYF
few	TRBJ1-5	.	TRBV7-2	TGTGCCAGCAGCTCCAGGGGTGGCCAGCCCCAGCATTTT	CASSSRGGQPQHF
.	TRBJ2-4	TRBD2	TRBV7-9	TGTGCCAGCAGCGCCGGGACTAGCGGGACCGCCAAAAACATTCAGTACTTC	CASSAGTSGTAKNIQYF
few	TRBJ1-1	.	TRBV29-1	TGCAGCGTTGGGTCTTCATTGGACCCAAACACTGAAGCTTTCTTT	CSVGSSLDPNTEAFF
.	TRBJ2-1	TRBD2	TRBV6-5	TGTGCCAGCAGTCGGGGGACTAGCGGGGCCAATGAGCAGTTCTTC	CASSRGTSGANEQFF
.	TRBJ2-7	.	TRBV6-5	TGTGCCAGCAGTTACAGGGGAAAGAGCTCCTACGAGCAGTACTTC	CASSYRGKSSYEQYF
.	TRBJ2-1	.	TRBV7-2	TGTGCCAGCAGCTCCGTATCCGGGACTTCCTCCTACAATGAGCAGTTCTTC	CASSSVSGTSSYNEQFF
.	TRBJ1-2	.	TRBV30	TGTGCCTGGAGTGCCCGAGGGGGGGATGGCTACACCTTC	CAWSARGGDGYTF
.	TRBJ2-2	.	TRBV19	TGTGCCAGTAGTATAGAGCAATTCAGGGGACGCATCAACACCGGGGAGCTGTTTTTT	CASSIEQFRGRINTGELFF
.	TRBJ1-5	.	TRBV19	TGTGCCAGTAGTATGTGGGGTAGCAATCAGCCCCAGCATTTT	CASSMWGSNQPQHF
few	TRBJ2-3	.	TRBV9	TGTGCCAGCAGCGTAGAAGCAGGGCACACAGATACGCAGTATTTT	CASSVEAGHTDTQYF
.	TRBJ2-7	TRBD1	TRBV4-1	TGCGCCAGCAGCCAAGAACGACAGGGCGTTGGGCAGTACTTC	CASSQERQGVGQYF
.	TRBJ2-5	TRBD1	TRBV5-1	TGCGCCAGCAGCAGAGGGGGCGAACAGACCCAGTACTTC	CASSRGGEQTQYF
few	TRBJ1-6	.	TRBV7-2	TGTGCCAGCAGCTTAGAAGTATGGGGGGAAGGGCGTTCACCCCTCCACTTT	CASSLEVWGEGRSPLHF
.	TRBJ1-5	TRBD1	TRBV4-2	TGTGCCAGCAGCCAAGGGACAGGGGCGAGCAATCAGCCCCAGCATTTT	CASSQGTGASNQPQHF
.	TRBJ2-1	.	TRBV9	TGTGCCAGCAGCGTCCTAGCCGGCGTTGGGGATGAGCAGTTCTTC	CASSVLAGVGDEQFF
.	TRBJ2-3	.	TRBV4-3	TGCGCCAGCAGCCAAGGGGGGGCCATCACAGATACGCAGTATTTT	CASSQGGAITDTQYF
few	TRBJ1-1	.	TRBV4-1	TGCGCCAGCAGCCAAGTACAGAACACTGAAGCTTTCTTT	CASSQVQNTEAFF
once	TRBJ2-7	TRBD2	TRBV29-1	TGCAGCGTTGAAGGGGCTAGCGGGGGGGCCGGGGAGCAGTACTTC	CSVEGASGGAGEQYF
.	TRBJ2-3	TRBD2	TRBV4-1	TGCGCCAGCAGCCAGAGACTAGCGGGAGGGCCCGGCACAGATACGCAGTATTTT	CASSQRLAGGPGTDTQYF
.	TRBJ2-2	.	TRBV5-1	TGCGCCAGCAGCTTGAATAGCGGTTCGAACACCGGGGAGCTGTTTTTT	CASSLNSGSNTGELFF
.	TRBJ2-7	.	TRBV6-1	TGTGCCAGCACGGCTAGCGCCTACGAGCAGTACTTC	CASTASAYEQYF
.	TRBJ1-5	.	TRBV6-5	TGTGCCAGCAGTTCACAGGGTTATAGCAATCAGCCCCAGCATTTT	CASSSQGYSNQPQHF
.	TRBJ1-1	.	TRBV5-6	TGTGCCAGCAGCTTGGGACAGTTTGAAGCTTTCTTT	CASSLGQFEAFF
.	TRBJ1-3	.	TRBV15	TGTGCCACCAGCAGAGACCCAGGGGTTGGCTCTGGAAACACCATATATTTT	CATSRDPGVGSGNTIYF
.	TRBJ2-5	.	TRBV2	TGTGCCAGCAGGACAAGTGAGACCCAGTACTTC	CASRTSETQYF
.	TRBJ1-4	.	TRBV4-2	TGTGCCAGCAGCGGGTTATCCCTGGAGGAGGAAAAACTGTTTTTT	CASSGLSLEEEKLFF
.	TRBJ1-2	TRBD1	TRBV20-1	TGCAGTGCTAGGACAGGGGATGGCTACACCTTC	CSARTGDGYTF
.	TRBJ1-6	TRBD1	TRBV2	TGTGCCAGCAGCGACAGGGCGGGTGGTTCACCCCTCCACTTT	CASSDRAGGSPLHF
.	TRBJ2-1	TRBD2	TRBV19	TGTGCCAGTAGTATAGGGACTAGCGGTAATGAGCAGTTCTTC	CASSIGTSGNEQFF
.	TRBJ2-7	.	TRBV5-1	TGCGCCAGCAGCTCCCCGCCCTACGAGCAGTACTTC	CASSSPPYEQYF
few	TRBJ1-2	.	TRBV7-9	TGTGCCAGCAGCTCCCTGGACCGGGGGGGCTACACCTTC	CASSSLDRGGYTF
few	TRBJ1-5	.	TRBV27	TGTGCCAGCAGTTTATTCGGCAATCAGCCCCAGCATTTT	CASSLFGNQPQHF
.	TRBJ2-7	.	TRBV6-5	TGTGCCAGCAGTTACCTCGCCCGTCTCCCCTACGAGCAGTACTTC	CASSYLARLPYEQYF
.	TRBJ2-1	.	TRBV6-5	TGTGCCAGCAGTTACTCTACCTTAGGTAATGAGCAGTTCTTC	CASSYSTLGNEQFF
.	TRBJ1-3	.	TRBV30	TGTGCCTGGAGTGTGACAGCAAAGGGAAACACCATATATTTT	CAWSVTAKGNTIYF
.	TRBJ2-4	.	TRBV13	TGTGCCAGCAGCCTACAGGGAGGGGAGGACATTCAGTACTTC	CASSLQGGEDIQYF
.	TRBJ1-1	.	TRBV5-1	TGCGCCAGCAGCTTGGTGCGTGTGAACACTGAAGCTTTCTTT	CASSLVRVNTEAFF
.	TRBJ1-4	.	TRBV9	TGTGCCAGCAGCGTAGACCCCAGAGGGGGGCTGGATGAAAAACTGTTTTTT	CASSVDPRGGLDEKLFF
.	TRBJ1-2	.	TRBV14	TGTGCCAGCAGCCAAGAAGTGTGGCCAGGGGAGGGCTACACCTTC	CASSQEVWPGEGYTF
.	TRBJ1-2	.	TRBV7-9	TGTGCCAGCAGCTTGGACGGGGGGCTTAGGGGCTACACCTTC	CASSLDGGLRGYTF
.	TRBJ2-5	.	TRBV6-1	TGTGCCAGCAGTGAATCGGTCGGGGAGACCCAGTACTTC	CASSESVGETQYF
.	TRBJ1-3	.	TRBV7-2	TGTGCCAGCAGCTTAGGTCGGGGCGGCTCTGGAAACACCATATATTTT	CASSLGRGGSGNTIYF
.	TRBJ2-1	.	TRBV4-2	TGTGCCAGCAGCCAGGACTTTAGCTCCTACAATGAGCAGTTCTTC	CASSQDFSSYNEQFF
.	TRBJ2-7	.	TRBV7-9	TGTGCCAGCAGCTTAGTCGTGGGGGTAGGCCCCTACGAGCAGTACTTC	CASSLVVGVGPYEQYF
few	TRBJ2-7	TRBD1	TRBV5-1	TGCGCCAGCAGCTGGGTGCAGGGGGCCAAGGAGCAGTACTTC	CASSWVQGAKEQYF
.	TRBJ2-3	.	TRBV19	TGTGCCAGTAGTCTAATGTACACAGATACGCAGTATTTT	CASSLMYTDTQYF
once	TRBJ2-7	TRBD1	TRBV5-6	TGTGCCAGCAGCTTATTACAGGGGATCTACGAGCAGTACTTC	CASSLLQGIYEQYF
.	TRBJ2-1	.	TRBV9	TGTGCCAGCAGCGCTCTTGGACTATTCGGCCACTACAATGAGCAGTTCTTC	CASSALGLFGHYNEQFF
few	TRBJ1-1	.	TRBV4-2	TGTGCCAGCAGCCAGGAGGGCGGACTCATGAACACTGAAGCTTTCTTT	CASSQEGGLMNTEAFF
.	TRBJ2-1	TRBD2	TRBV6-5	TGTGCCAGCAGTGTTCTAGCGGGGGGATACAATGAGCAGTTCTTC	CASSVLAGGYNEQFF